This T cell receptor (beta chain) is drawn from a study of blood T cell repertoires in COVID-19. Looking at the study overall: Material from acute and convalescent COVID-19 was sourced from the United States, Italy and Spain. T cells, B-cell-depleted T cells, or PBMCs provided the cDNA or gDNA that served as material.

This clone was recorded once. Per the original methods: Researchers report that nucleated cell counts were estimated from reference gene primer amplification. Clones were read by immunoSEQ multiplex PCR, and TCRdb kept only the in-frame ones, dropping some. Clone size and the V and J calls come from that table; the DNA yielded D and trimming. The sample carries 350,000 to 450,000 clones, about 89% recorded once. V was clipped by 6 bases and J by 4 bases, with 9 bases between them. The CDR3 extends over 11 amino acids. CDR1 and CDR2 from the germline V gene are SQVTM and ANQGSEA. The specimen sequenced was peripheral blood. The chain recombines TRBV29-1 with TRBJ1-1; D is unresolved. The TCR sequence derives from a man aged 35 to 55 with acute or convalescent COVID-19. CDR3 protein: CSVTEGTEAFF. As DNA, the CDR3 is TGCAGCGTCACTGAGGGCACTGAAGCTTTCTTT.